The next 6 T cell receptor beta chains were all read from a single sample in a study of immune cell composition in non-small cell lung cancer. Here immunoSEQ multiplex PCR was the method, and the copy in TCRdb shows in-frame clones only, minus some. The data show 5,000 or so clones, roughly 88% seen once. The material sequenced was lung tumor tissue. Source of these receptors: a human donor with non-small cell lung cancer.

The rearrangement uses TRBV2 and TRBJ1-5, with TRBD1 as a possible D gene (5 bases). This CDR3 spans 16 amino acids. The V end lost 6 bases, the J end lost 2 bases, and 17 bases lay between the germline ends. Germline CDR1 and CDR2: SNHLY and FYNNEI. CDR3 sequence: CASSATVVTRNQPQHF. For the CDR3, the DNA is TGTGCCAGCAGCGCGACAGTTGTGACGCGCAATCAGCCCCAGCATTTT.

The CDR3 nucleotides read TGTGCCAGCAGGGATCTTCGCGGGGAGCAGTTCTTC. Protein sequence: CASRDLRGEQFF. This chain connects TRBV6-5 to TRBJ2-1, with TRBD2 as a possible D gene (5 bases). The germline V and J ends were trimmed by 6 bases and 10 bases, with 13 bases remaining between them. Per the germline V gene, CDR1 is MNHEY and CDR2 is SVGAGI. CDR3 length: 12 amino acids.

This clone has just a few counts. The chain couples TRBV9 to TRBJ2-7; TRBD2 matches 10 bases. The CDR3 totals 14 residues. V dropped 3 bases and J dropped 4; count of bases not matched to a gene: 4. Germline lookup yields CDR1 SGDLS and CDR2 YYNGEE. In nucleotides, the CDR3 is TGTGCCAGCAGCGGTAGCGGGAGGCCTTACGAGCAGTACTTC. This encodes CASSGSGRPYEQYF.

CDR3 nucleotide sequence: TGTGCCAGCTCTGCGACAGGGGACACTGAAGCTTTCTTT. This codes for CASSATGDTEAFF. V and J are TRBV18 and TRBJ1-1, with TRBD1 matching 8 bases. Germline V gene sequence: CDR1 KGHSH, CDR2 LQKENI. The CDR3 loop spans 13 amino acids. Trimming cost V 6 bases and J 3 bases; bases outside gene matches: 3.

The CDR3 sequence is CASSQDQGGVQFF. DNA of the CDR3: TGCGCCAGCAGCCAAGATCAGGGGGGAGTGCAGTTCTTC. The chain links TRBV4-1 to TRBJ2-1, with D possibly being TRBD1 (7 bases). The germline CDR1 and CDR2 sequences are MGHRA and YSYEKL. The CDR3 has 13 amino acids. V dropped 0 bases and J dropped 12 bases, with 12 bases sitting between them.

V gene TRBV9 combines with J gene TRBJ2-1; 11 nucleotides match TRBD2. Trimming cost V 4 bases and J 2 bases; bases outside gene matches: 8. Per germline, CDR1 SGDLS and CDR2 YYNGEE. The CDR3 spans 17 residues. The CDR3 nucleotides read TGTGCCAGCAGCCCCCTCGGGACTAGCGGAACCTACAATGAGCAGTTCTTC. Translation gives CASSPLGTSGTYNEQFF.